One sample yielded the 4 T cell receptor beta chains listed below, sequenced in a study of T cells in Graves' hyperthyroidism and ophthalmopathy. The CDR3 regions of TCR beta were amplified from RNA transcripts. Primed by the HTBI set, a first-round RT-PCR was run on the TCR CDR3. Using its own MiXCR run on the multiplex PCR reads, TCRdb lists one record per CDR3 protein. The sample shows a few hundred thousand distinct CDR3 sequences, 13% to 15% of them seen only once. The sequencing input was blood. The receptors stem from a woman aged 55 to 70 with Graves' ophthalmopathy.

This clonotype was counted between two and nine times. This rearrangement joins TRBV19 to TRBJ2-5; D might be TRBD2 (5 bases). The CDR3 is 13 residues long. Germline CDR1 is LNHDA and CDR2 is SQIVND (reference sequence). The V end lost 10 bases, the J end lost 0 bases, and 12 bases lay between the germline ends. This CDR3 is CATKTGNQETQYF. The CDR3 bases are TGTGCCACCAAAACCGGGAACCAAGAGACCCAGTACTTC.

The table lists this clonotype with many counts. The chain carries TRBV10-2 and TRBJ2-5, with 14 bases that match TRBD2. In germline, CDR1 is WSHSY, CDR2 SAAADI. This CDR3 is built from 19 residues. The J segment lost 3 bases and the V segment lost 10 bases, leaving 19 bases of the junction unmatched. The CDR3: CATAFGQGLAGDYKETQYF. For the CDR3, the DNA is TGCGCCACCGCCTTCGGGCAGGGACTAGCGGGAGACTACAAAGAGACCCAGTACTTC.

This clonotype was detected many times. The chain links TRBV5-6 to TRBJ2-5; TRBD2 matches at 9 bases. This CDR3 comprises 14 residues. CDR1 and CDR2 from the germline V gene are SGHDT and YYEEEE. V shed 5 bases, J shed 3 bases, and the junction held 5 bases outside the gene matches. The CDR3 reads CASSSGSSEETQYF. The CDR3 bases are TGTGCCAGCAGTAGCGGGAGTAGTGAAGAGACCCAGTACTTC.

This clonotype came up many times. The chain is built from TRBV6-5 and TRBJ1-4, with D unclear. This CDR3 is 17 amino acids long. The V gene lost 0 bases and the J gene lost 0 bases, with 11 bases spanning the gap. CDR1 and CDR2 (germline): MNHEY, SVGAGI. The CDR3 loop is CASSYSGGFATNEKLFF. The CDR3 region has the DNA TGTGCCAGCAGTTACTCGGGAGGGTTTGCAACTAATGAAAAACTGTTTTTT.